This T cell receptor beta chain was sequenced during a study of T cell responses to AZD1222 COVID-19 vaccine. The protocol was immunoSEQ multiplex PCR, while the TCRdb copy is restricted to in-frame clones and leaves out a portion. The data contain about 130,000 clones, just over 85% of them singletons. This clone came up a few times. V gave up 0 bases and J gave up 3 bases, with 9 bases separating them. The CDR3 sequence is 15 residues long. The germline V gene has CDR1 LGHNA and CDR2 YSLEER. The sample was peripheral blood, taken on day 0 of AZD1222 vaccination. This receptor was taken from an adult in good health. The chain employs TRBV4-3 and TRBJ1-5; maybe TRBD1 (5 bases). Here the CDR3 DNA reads TGCGCCAGCAGCCAAGATACGGGGACCAATCAGCCCCAGCATTTT. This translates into CASSQDTGTNQPQHF.